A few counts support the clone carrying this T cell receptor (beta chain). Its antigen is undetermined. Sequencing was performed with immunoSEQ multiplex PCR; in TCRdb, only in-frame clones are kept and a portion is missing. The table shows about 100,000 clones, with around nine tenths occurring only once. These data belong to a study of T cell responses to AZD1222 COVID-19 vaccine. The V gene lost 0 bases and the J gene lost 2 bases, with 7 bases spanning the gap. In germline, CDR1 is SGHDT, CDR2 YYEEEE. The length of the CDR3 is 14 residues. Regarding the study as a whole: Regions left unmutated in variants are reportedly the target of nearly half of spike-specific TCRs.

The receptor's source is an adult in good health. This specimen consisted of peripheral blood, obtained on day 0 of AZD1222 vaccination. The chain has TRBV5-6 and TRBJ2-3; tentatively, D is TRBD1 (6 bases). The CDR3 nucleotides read TGTGCCAGCAGCTTGGGGGACACCACAGATACGCAGTATTTT. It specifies CASSLGDTTDTQYF.